The 25 T cell receptor beta chains below all came from one sample that was sequenced in a study of response to subunit inactivated influenza vaccine. TCRdb fed the RT-PCR reads into MiXCR, producing one record per CDR3 protein. The sample consists of hundreds of thousands of distinct CDR3 sequences, 15% to 18% of them appearing once. Sequencing was performed on PBMCs from blood, taken 11 to 12 days after vaccination. These receptors all come from a man aged 45-65 years who received an inactivated influenza vaccine.

The chain combines TRBV5-1 with TRBJ2-1; 11 bases align to TRBD2. Trimming cost V 0 bases and J 7 bases; bases outside gene matches: 6. Germline loops: CDR1 SGHRS, CDR2 YFSETQ. The CDR3 consists of 16 residues. This CDR3 reads CASSLATSGRHNEQFF. CDR3 in DNA: TGCGCCAGCAGCTTGGCAACTAGCGGGAGACATAATGAGCAGTTCTTC.

The V and J genes are TRBV12-3 or TRBV12-4 and TRBJ2-7; a weak D match, TRBD2 (6 bases). This CDR3 is built from 13 residues. Trimming took 3 bases from V and 6 from J, leaving 12 bases between them. DNA of the CDR3: TGTGCCAGCAGTTTTCAGGGAGGAGGCGAGCAGTACTTC. Residues: CASSFQGGGEQYF.

This clonotype was detected only a few times. The V and J genes are TRBV20-1 and TRBJ2-7; 7 nucleotides agree with TRBD2. J lost 4 bases, V lost 4 bases, and 7 bases had no gene match. The CDR3 extends over 13 amino acids. The germline CDR1 and CDR2 sequences are DFQATT and SNEGSKA (reference sequence). The CDR3 loop is CSATEREEYEQYF. CDR3 bases: TGCAGTGCTACCGAGCGGGAAGAGTACGAGCAGTACTTC.

This clonotype was picked up many times. The CDR3 DNA follows: TGTGCCAGCAGTTTATCAGGGGGAAGCAATCAGCCCCAGCATTTT. As protein: CASSLSGGSNQPQHF. The J gene is TRBJ1-5, the V gene TRBV12-3 or TRBV12-4, with 7 bases that match TRBD1. After removal of 2 bases from V and 1 base from J, the junction contained 2 bases not matched to a gene. The CDR3 sequence is 15 residues long.

The J gene is TRBJ2-1, the V gene TRBV7-2; 11 positions agree with TRBD2. The CDR3 extends over 14 amino acids. Looked up from germline, CDR1 is SGHTA and CDR2 is FQGNSA. V lost 5 bases to trimming and J lost 6 bases; unmatched junction nucleotides: 3. CDR3 protein: CASSHSGRGNEQFF. CDR3 coding DNA: TGTGCCAGCAGCCATAGCGGGAGGGGCAATGAGCAGTTCTTC.

This chain uses TRBV20-1 with TRBJ2-3, with TRBD2 matching 9 bases. CDR3 length: 15 amino acids. Per germline, CDR1 DFQATT and CDR2 SNEGSKA (reference sequence). V dropped 5 bases and J dropped 1; count of bases not matched to a gene: 7. CDR3 DNA: TGCAGTGCTCTGTTTAGCGGGGGAGGCACAGATACGCAGTATTTT. It is translated as CSALFSGGGTDTQYF.

This clonotype turned up a few times. This chain joins TRBV29-1 and TRBJ1-3, with 7 bases lining up with TRBD1. Trimming at V came to 7 bases and at J to 0 bases, leaving 6 bases not matched to a gene. In germline, CDR1 is SQVTM, CDR2 ANQGSEA. CDR3 length equals 14 residues. The chain's CDR3 is CSAERDSSGNTIYF. In DNA, the CDR3 is TGCAGCGCAGAACGGGACAGCTCTGGAAACACCATATATTTT.

The rearrangement joins TRBV20-1 to TRBJ2-3, with D tentatively TRBD1 (7 bases). There are 15 residues in the CDR3. The ends were cut back, 5 bases at V and 5 bases at J, with 20 bases in the middle. Germline CDR1 is DFQATT and CDR2 is SNEGSKA (reference sequence). The CDR3 here is CSALRRPGGRDTQYF. The CDR3 coding sequence is TGCAGTGCTCTTCGACGGCCAGGGGGGAGAGATACGCAGTATTTT.

This clonotype was detected a few times. J is TRBJ1-6 and V is TRBV25-1; 9 bases are shared with TRBD1. V shed 4 bases and J 7 bases; nucleotides not matched to a gene: 11. Germline CDR1 and CDR2: MGHDK and SYGVNS. The CDR3 runs 17 residues. In DNA form, the CDR3 reads TGTGCCAGCAGTGCCGGGACAGGGCTGAGCACAAATTCACCCCTCCACTTT. Translated, it gives CASSAGTGLSTNSPLHF.

J is TRBJ2-7 and V is TRBV5-5; D ambiguous. V shed 0 bases and J shed 4 bases, with 14 bases lying between them. This CDR3 has 15 amino acids. The germline CDR1 and CDR2 sequences are SGHKS and YYEKEE (reference sequence). Written as DNA, the CDR3 is TGTGCCAGCAGCTTGGGGTTCAACGCCCCTTACGAGCAGTACTTC. Its protein product is CASSLGFNAPYEQYF.

This clonotype was observed a handful of times. The rearrangement joins TRBV20-1 to TRBJ2-7; 7 bases are a match to TRBD2. V shed 4 bases and J 2 bases; nucleotides not matched to a gene: 8. The CDR3 contains 14 residues. From germline, CDR1 is DFQATT and CDR2 SNEGSKA (reference sequence). The CDR3 bases are TGCAGTGCTACTTCCGGGACTAACCCCTACGAGCAGTACTTC. Residues: CSATSGTNPYEQYF.

This clonotype was observed a few times. This rearrangement joins TRBV6-2 or TRBV6-3 to TRBJ2-1; 8 bases are shared with TRBD2. The CDR3 runs 17 residues. In germline, CDR1 is MNHEY, CDR2 SVGEGT. Germline trimming cut 0 bases from V and 2 bases from J; bases unmatched to any gene: 6. CDR3 amino acids: CASSYSTLAGAYNEQFF. The CDR3 nucleotides read TGTGCCAGCAGTTACTCGACCCTAGCGGGCGCCTACAATGAGCAGTTCTTC.

The chain is built from TRBV21-1 and TRBJ2-7; the table's TRBD1 call for D was not verified on the DNA. TRBV21-1 is a listed pseudogene. This CDR3 contains 13 residues. The CDR3 DNA reads as TGTGCCAACACCCAGGGACAGGGCTACGAGCAGTACTTC. Amino acids: CANTQGQGYEQYF.

This clonotype was recorded a few times. The rearrangement links TRBV6-1 to TRBJ2-4, with 9 bases lining up with TRBD1. Looked up from germline, CDR1 is MNHNS and CDR2 is SASEGT. The CDR3 runs 14 residues. V was clipped by 6 bases and J by 7 bases; unmatched bases: 7. DNA of the CDR3: TGTGCCAGCAGCCACGGACAGGGGTCGAACATTCAGTACTTC. It translates to CASSHGQGSNIQYF.

This chain links TRBV29-1 with TRBJ2-2; D is ambiguous. The length of the CDR3 is 13 residues. Trimming left V 4 bases short and J 1 base short, with 7 bases between. Germline CDR1 and CDR2: SQVTM and ANQGSEA. The CDR3 loop reads CSVAGRNTGELFF. The CDR3 DNA sequence: TGCAGCGTTGCGGGCCGGAACACCGGGGAGCTGTTTTTT.

This clonotype was detected ten times or more. The chain joins TRBV29-1 to TRBJ1-2; D remains unclear. The CDR3 totals 14 residues. The V and J ends lost 3 bases and 3 bases respectively, with 14 bases between them. Per the germline V gene, CDR1 is SQVTM and CDR2 is ANQGSEA. The chain's CDR3 is CSVDLLGRYYGYTF. CDR3 DNA sequence: TGCAGCGTTGATTTGCTGGGGAGATACTATGGCTACACCTTC.

This chain links TRBV27 with TRBJ1-5; D gene uncertain. Germline V lookup: CDR1 MNHEY, CDR2 SMNVEV (reference sequence). With 5 bases removed from V and 7 bases from J, the gap between germline ends came to 21 bases. The CDR3 totals 16 residues. This CDR3 reads CASSPPGQSPRQPQHF. CDR3 sequence (DNA): TGTGCCAGCAGTCCCCCCGGCCAGTCCCCCAGGCAGCCCCAGCATTTT.

This clonotype has more than one count but fewer than ten. This chain links TRBV24-1 with TRBJ2-1; 7 bases line up with TRBD1. Losses at the gene ends were 8 bases for V and 9 bases for J; bases not matched to a gene: 6. The germline CDR1 and CDR2 sequences are KGHDR and SFDVKD. The CDR3 has 12 residues. The CDR3 sequence: CATTGAGGEQFF. The CDR3 coding sequence is TGTGCCACCACCGGGGCAGGGGGTGAGCAGTTCTTC.

The table lists this clonotype with a few counts. This rearrangement joins TRBV28 to TRBJ1-6; the D is unclear. Germline V CDR1 and CDR2: MDHEN, SYDVKM. V dropped 7 bases and J dropped 5 bases, with 18 bases sitting between them. This CDR3 comprises 16 residues. CDR3 in amino acids: CASTRGDGSNNSPLHF. CDR3 DNA: TGTGCCAGCACCCGGGGAGACGGATCTAATAATTCACCCCTCCACTTT. The full variable domain, completed using reference TRBV28 and TRBJ1-6, is DVKVTQSSRYLVKRTGEKVFLECVQDMDHENMFWYRQDPGLGLRLIYFSYDVKMKEKGDIPEGYSVSREKKERFSLILESASTNQTSMYLCASTRGDGSNNSPLHFGNGTRLTVT.

In this sample, this clonotype turned up a few times. The chain couples TRBV29-1 to TRBJ2-5; TRBD2 aligns across 8 bases. With V trimmed by 4 bases and J by 1 base, 5 bases remained unmatched. The germline V gene has CDR1 SQVTM and CDR2 ANQGSEA. This CDR3 region has 14 residues. The CDR3 here is CSVGLAGFQETQYF. For the CDR3, the DNA is TGCAGCGTTGGGTTAGCGGGATTCCAAGAGACCCAGTACTTC.

This clonotype showed up just a few times. The chain combines TRBV10-3 with TRBJ1-3, with no clear D. CDR1 ENHRY and CDR2 SYGVKD come from the germline V gene. V gave up 3 bases and J gave up 0 bases, with 6 bases separating them. CDR3 length: 14 amino acids. This CDR3 reads CAISDGYSGNTIYF. The CDR3 DNA reads as TGTGCCATCAGTGACGGCTACTCTGGAAACACCATATATTTT.

This clonotype was seen more than once but under ten times. For the CDR3, the DNA is TGTGCCAGCAGCTTGGGTCTAGCGGGGGGCGGCTACGAGCAGTACTTC. Its translation is CASSLGLAGGGYEQYF. The genes are TRBV5-5 and TRBJ2-7; 11 nucleotides line up with TRBD2. The CDR3 consists of 16 residues. CDR1 is SGHKS, CDR2 YYEKEE, per germline (reference sequence). V was pared by 0 bases and J by 3 bases, with 5 bases of the junction left unmatched.

In this sample, this clonotype turned up a few times. This sequence joins TRBV5-1 and TRBJ2-2; D possibly uses TRBD1 or TRBD2 (5 bases each). CDR1 is SGHRS, CDR2 YFSETQ, per germline. Trimming took off 0 bases at V and 4 bases at J, with 7 bases between the two ends. There are 14 residues in the CDR3. CDR3 sequence (DNA): TGCGCCAGCAGCTTGGAGAGGGGCACCGGGGAGCTGTTTTTT. Translated, it gives CASSLERGTGELFF.

This clonotype was seen more than once but under ten times. The chain joins TRBV7-9 to TRBJ2-3; a possible D gene is TRBD1 (5 bases). Germline loops: CDR1 SEHNR, CDR2 FQNEAQ (reference sequence). V dropped 5 bases and J dropped 8 bases, with 26 bases sitting between them. CDR3 length equals 17 residues. CDR3 sequence (DNA): TGTGCCAGCAGCACGTCTGTGGTTGGGCAGGGCTTGGTTACGCAGTATTTT. This encodes CASSTSVVGQGLVTQYF.

This clonotype was seen only a few times. The V and J genes are TRBV6-1 and TRBJ2-1, with 8 bases lining up with TRBD2. The CDR3 contains 13 residues. CDR1 is MNHNS and CDR2 is SASEGT in the germline V gene. The trim removed 6 bases at V and 8 bases at J, leaving 6 bases unmatched. The CDR3: CASRVAGGDEQFF. In DNA form, the CDR3 reads TGTGCCAGCAGGGTGGCGGGGGGCGATGAGCAGTTCTTC.